The 6 T cell receptor beta chains listed next were all sequenced from one sample in a study of radiotherapy plus CTLA-4 blockade in lung cancer (dated by TCRdb to the late 2010s). Receptors were amplified or captured by the immunoSEQ multiplex PCR assay. As stored in TCRdb, this immuneACCESS dataset retains in-frame rearrangements with V and J assigned. A fraction of the clones does not appear; measured against another copy, unresolved V genes explain less than half of the discrepancy, and the remainder lacks a known reason. Recorded for this sample are about 28,000 clones; almost 80% of them occurred a single time. Around 7.5% of the sample belongs to the ten largest clones. This material consisted of peripheral blood, taken from a patient treated with radiotherapy plus ipilimumab. The source of these receptors is a human donor with non-small cell lung cancer who had stable disease on radiotherapy plus ipilimumab.

This chain connects TRBV6-5 to TRBJ1-5; 7 bases align to TRBD1. CDR1 is MNHEY, CDR2 SVGAGI, per germline. CDR3 length: 14 amino acids. V trimming: 6 bases; J trimming: 2 bases; junction bases outside the gene matches: 4. This CDR3 reads CASSLGQGNQPQHF. CDR3 coding DNA: TGTGCCAGCAGCCTTGGACAGGGCAATCAGCCCCAGCATTTT.

This chain connects TRBV9 to TRBJ2-1, with D uncertain. The V end was cut by 3 bases, the J end by 8 bases, with 12 bases between. Germline assignment: CDR1 SGDLS and CDR2 YYNGEE. The CDR3 runs 13 residues. CDR3 sequence reads: CASSATRTDEQFF. In DNA, the CDR3 is TGTGCCAGCAGCGCGACCCGTACGGATGAGCAGTTCTTC.

The chain employs TRBV12-5 and TRBJ1-1; 7 bases fit TRBD1. The V gene's germline CDR1 is LGHNT and CDR2 FRNRAP. This CDR3 has 13 residues. The ends lost 8 bases at V and 1 base at J; junction bases unmatched: 4. The DNA for the CDR3 is TGTGCTAGTAGGGGGACAGAGAACACTGAAGCTTTCTTT. Translating gives CASRGTENTEAFF.

The genes are TRBV27 and TRBJ1-5, with TRBD1 identical over 8 bases. Trimming took 4 bases from V and 3 from J; bases not matched to a gene: 14. The CDR3 sequence is 18 residues long. CDR1 is MNHEY and CDR2 is SMNVEV in the germline V gene (reference sequence). CDR3 DNA: TGTGCCAGCAGTTCCTCCGGGACAGGTGGACTTTACAATCAGCCCCAGCATTTT. Protein product: CASSSSGTGGLYNQPQHF.

The chain links TRBV7-2 to TRBJ2-2; D uncertain. Germline CDR1 is SGHTA and CDR2 is FQGNSA. Trimming took 0 bases from V and 5 from J, leaving 10 bases between them. The CDR3 runs to 15 residues. The CDR3 sequence: CASSLARVVTGELFF. The CDR3 DNA sequence: TGTGCCAGCAGCTTAGCCAGAGTAGTGACCGGGGAGCTGTTTTTT.

The rearrangement links TRBV29-1 to TRBJ1-4; D unclear. Germline values: CDR1 SQVTM, CDR2 ANQGSEA. Trimming removed 7 bases at V and 6 bases at J, with 9 bases between. The CDR3 extends over 11 amino acids. The CDR3 DNA is TGCAGCGCGGGAAGTTATGAAAAACTGTTTTTT. As protein: CSAGSYEKLFF.